The 16 T cell receptor beta chains listed next were all sequenced from one sample in a study of blood T cell repertoires in COVID-19. Sequencing was performed with immunoSEQ multiplex PCR; in TCRdb, only in-frame clones are kept and a portion is missing. The sample includes approximately 150,000 clones, 75% to 85% of them seen just once. Sample: peripheral blood. The receptors come from a woman in her forties or fifties in a cohort sampled during active or convalescent COVID-19.

The chain employs TRBV7-9 and TRBJ2-7; 8 bases are shared with TRBD1. V lost 3 bases, J lost 3 bases, and 10 bases stayed unmatched. CDR3 size: 16 residues. CDR1 SEHNR and CDR2 FQNEAQ come from the germline V gene (reference sequence). CDR3 sequence: CASSFRVTGVLYEQYF. CDR3 in DNA: TGTGCCAGCAGCTTCCGGGTGACAGGGGTCCTCTACGAGCAGTACTTC.

The gene calls are TRBV7-8 and TRBJ1-4, with TRBD1 as a possible D gene (5 bases). CDR1 is SGHVS, CDR2 FQNEAQ, per germline. The V end was cut by 0 bases, the J end by 7 bases, with 9 bases between. This CDR3 is built from 14 residues. Here the CDR3 DNA reads TGTGCCAGCAGCTTAGCGACTAGGGGTGAAAAACTGTTTTTT. Translation gives CASSLATRGEKLFF. Supplemented by reference TRBV7-8 and TRBJ1-4, the full variable domain reads GAGVSQSPRYKVAKRGQDVALRCDPISGHVSLFWYQQALGQGPEFLTYFQNEAQLDKSGLPSDRFFAERPEGSVSTLKIQRTQQEDSAVYLCASSLATRGEKLFFGSGTQLSVL.

The chain couples TRBV2 to TRBJ1-5; 8 nucleotides match TRBD1. Germline-derived CDR1 and CDR2 are SNHLY and FYNNEI. V gave up 2 bases and J gave up 6 bases; unmatched junction bases: 3. The CDR3 extends over 14 amino acids. The CDR3 reads CASSEQGAGQPQHF. CDR3 DNA sequence: TGTGCCAGCAGTGAACAGGGGGCTGGTCAGCCCCAGCATTTT.

This chain connects TRBV6-5 to TRBJ1-2, with a weak D call TRBD1 (6 bases). V was shortened by 6 bases and J by 8 bases, with 13 bases between the two germline ends. The germline gives CDR1 MNHEY, CDR2 SVGAGI. The CDR3 runs 12 residues. CDR3 region: CASRRGAEGYTF. In DNA, the CDR3 is TGTGCCAGCAGGCGGGGGGCGGAGGGCTACACCTTC.

This rearrangement joins TRBV4-2 to TRBJ2-7; D is unclear. CDR1 LGHNA and CDR2 YNFKEQ come from the germline V gene. The CDR3 totals 13 residues. V lost 0 bases to trimming and J lost 1 base, with 4 bases between them. Here the CDR3 reads CASSQDQSYEQYF. Here the CDR3 DNA reads TGTGCCAGCAGCCAAGATCAATCCTACGAGCAGTACTTC.

V gene TRBV29-1 combines with J gene TRBJ1-1; a possible D gene is TRBD1 (6 bases). The CDR3 contains 13 residues. Trimming left V 6 bases short and J 0 bases short, with 11 bases between. Germline V gives CDR1 SQVTM, CDR2 ANQGSEA. CDR3: CSVWTAMNTEAFF. CDR3 bases: TGCAGCGTCTGGACAGCAATGAACACTGAAGCTTTCTTT.

The chain couples TRBV13 to TRBJ2-7, with D possibly TRBD1 on 6 matching bases. Germline lookup yields CDR1 PRHDT and CDR2 FYEKMQ (reference sequence). V lost 4 bases and J 4 bases, leaving 8 bases between the germline ends. The CDR3 covers 12 residues. The CDR3 reads CASSSQGYEQYF. The CDR3 DNA is TGTGCCAGCAGCTCACAGGGTTACGAGCAGTACTTC. The variable domain in full, with the rest retrieved from reference TRBV13 and TRBJ2-7, is AAGVIQSPRHLIKEKRETATLKCYPIPRHDTVYWYQQGPGQDPQFLISFYEKMQSDKGSIPDRFSAQQFSDYHSELNMSSLELGDSALYFCASSSQGYEQYFGPGTRLTVT.

The chain joins TRBV14 to TRBJ1-2; perhaps TRBD1 as D (5 bases). Trimming took 0 bases from V and 3 from J, leaving 14 bases between them. Germline V gives CDR1 SGHDN, CDR2 FVKESK. The CDR3 is 16 amino acids. This CDR3 reads CASSQEWTPGYYGYTF. The CDR3, as DNA: TGTGCCAGCAGCCAAGAATGGACACCCGGCTACTATGGCTACACCTTC.

J is TRBJ2-2 and V is TRBV19, with a weak D call TRBD2 (6 bases). Trimming stripped 4 bases from V and 4 bases from J, with 19 bases between. CDR3 length: 17 amino acids. The germline V gene has CDR1 LNHDA and CDR2 SQIVND (reference sequence). CDR3 bases: TGTGCCAGTAGTACCACGCTAGCGCGGGGTGGCACCGGGGAGCTGTTTTTT. It translates to CASSTTLARGGTGELFF.

This rearrangement joins TRBV7-2 to TRBJ1-1; the D gene is possibly TRBD1 (5 bases). The CDR3 is made up of 15 amino acids. The germline V gene encodes CDR1 SGHTA and CDR2 FQGNSA. Trimming left V 3 bases short and J 1 base short, with 12 bases between. DNA of the CDR3: TGTGCCAGCAGCTTCAGGGCAGGAAAGAACACTGAAGCTTTCTTT. It yields the protein CASSFRAGKNTEAFF. Variable domain in full (rest from reference TRBV7-2 and TRBJ1-1): GAGVSQSPSNKVTEKGKDVELRCDPISGHTALYWYRQSLGQGLEFLIYFQGNSAPDKSGLPSDRFSAERTGGSVSTLTIQRTQQEDSAVYLCASSFRAGKNTEAFFGQGTRLTVV.

The rearrangement uses TRBV6-5 and TRBJ2-1, with D maybe TRBD2 (6 bases). Germline assignment: CDR1 MNHEY and CDR2 SVGAGI. The CDR3 length is 14 residues. The germline V and J ends were trimmed by 6 bases and 5 bases, with 14 bases remaining between them. CDR3: CASRGSGGDNEQFF. DNA for the CDR3: TGTGCCAGCAGGGGTAGCGGAGGAGACAATGAGCAGTTCTTC.

The genes are TRBV2 and TRBJ1-4; D may be TRBD1 (6 bases). The CDR3 is made up of 14 amino acids. Trimming removed 8 bases from V and 3 bases from J, with 13 bases in between. The germline V gene encodes CDR1 SNHLY and CDR2 FYNNEI. The CDR3 nucleotides are TGTGCCAGCGTCAACGGACAGTCTAATGAAAAACTGTTTTTT. This sequence encodes CASVNGQSNEKLFF.

V and J are TRBV7-2 and TRBJ2-7; 9 nucleotides agree with TRBD2. CDR3 length: 13 amino acids. The germline V gene has CDR1 SGHTA and CDR2 FQGNSA. J gave up 2 bases and V 8 bases, and 4 bases lay outside the gene matches. This CDR3 is CASSRGGTYEQYF. The CDR3 nucleotides read TGTGCCAGCTCGCGGGGGGGAACCTACGAGCAGTACTTC.

This rearrangement joins TRBV19 to TRBJ2-3; 11 bases agree with TRBD2. Losses at the gene ends were 6 bases for V and 3 bases for J; bases not matched to a gene: 2. Germline loops: CDR1 LNHDA, CDR2 SQIVND (reference sequence). This CDR3 region has 14 residues. The CDR3 here is CASRPSGGTDTQYF. CDR3 DNA: TGTGCCAGTAGGCCTAGCGGGGGGACAGATACGCAGTATTTT.

V and J are TRBV18 and TRBJ2-7; 10 nucleotides agree with TRBD2. Trimming took 2 bases from V and 3 from J; bases not matched to a gene: 4. CDR3 length: 15 amino acids. Germline V gives CDR1 KGHSH, CDR2 LQKENI. The CDR3 nucleotides read TGTGCCAGCTCACCAAGCACTAGCGGGGTCTACGAGCAGTACTTC. Protein: CASSPSTSGVYEQYF.

In the case of this clone: The sample contains more than one DNA sequence encoding this CDR3. The rearrangement links TRBV30 to TRBJ1-2; D unclear. The germline gives CDR1 GTSNPN, CDR2 SVGIG (reference sequence). The V end was cut by 0 bases, the J end by 5 bases, with 4 bases between. The CDR3 covers 11 residues. The CDR3 nucleotides are TGTGCCTGGAGTGTATCGTATGGCTACACCTTC. Its protein is CAWSVSYGYTF.